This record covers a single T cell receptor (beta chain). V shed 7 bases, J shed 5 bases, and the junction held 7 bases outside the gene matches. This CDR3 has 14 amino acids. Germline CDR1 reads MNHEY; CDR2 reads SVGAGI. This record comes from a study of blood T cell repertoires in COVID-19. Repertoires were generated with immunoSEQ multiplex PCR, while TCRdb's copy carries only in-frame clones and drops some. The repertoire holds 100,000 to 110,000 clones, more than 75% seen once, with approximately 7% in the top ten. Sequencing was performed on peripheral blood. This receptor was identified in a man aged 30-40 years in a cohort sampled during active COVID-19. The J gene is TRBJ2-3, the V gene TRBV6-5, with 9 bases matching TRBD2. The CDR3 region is CASTGGGAGDTQYF. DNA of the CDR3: TGTGCCAGCACGGGCGGGGGGGCCGGAGATACGCAGTATTTT.